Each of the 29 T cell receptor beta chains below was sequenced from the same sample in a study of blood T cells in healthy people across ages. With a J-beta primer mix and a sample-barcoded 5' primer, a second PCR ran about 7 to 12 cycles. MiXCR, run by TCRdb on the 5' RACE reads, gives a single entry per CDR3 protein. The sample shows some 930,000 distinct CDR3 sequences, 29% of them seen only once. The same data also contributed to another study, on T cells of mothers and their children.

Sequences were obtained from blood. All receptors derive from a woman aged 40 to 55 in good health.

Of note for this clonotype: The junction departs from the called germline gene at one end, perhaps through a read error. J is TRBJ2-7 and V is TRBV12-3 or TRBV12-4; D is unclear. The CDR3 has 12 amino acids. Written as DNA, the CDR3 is TGTGCCAGCGGTTTTCATGGGGACGAGCAGTACTTC. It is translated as CASGFHGDEQYF.

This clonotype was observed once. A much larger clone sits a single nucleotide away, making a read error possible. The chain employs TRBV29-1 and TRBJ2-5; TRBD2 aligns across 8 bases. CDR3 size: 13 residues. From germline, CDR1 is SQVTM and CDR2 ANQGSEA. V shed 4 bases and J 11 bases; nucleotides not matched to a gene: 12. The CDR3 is CSVAPGGLNEQYF. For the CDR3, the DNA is TGCAGCGTTGCCCCGGGAGGGCTCAATGAGCAGTACTTC.

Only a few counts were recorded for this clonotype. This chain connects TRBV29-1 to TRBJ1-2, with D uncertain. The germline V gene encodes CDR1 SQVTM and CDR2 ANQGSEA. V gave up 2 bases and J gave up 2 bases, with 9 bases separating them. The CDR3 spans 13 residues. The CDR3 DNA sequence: TGCAGCGTTGAAAGTCCGGCAAACTATGGCTACACCTTC. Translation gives CSVESPANYGYTF.

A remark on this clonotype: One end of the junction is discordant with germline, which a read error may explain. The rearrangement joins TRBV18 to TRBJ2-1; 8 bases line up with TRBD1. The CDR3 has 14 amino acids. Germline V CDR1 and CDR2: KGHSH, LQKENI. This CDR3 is CASSPQGANNEQSF. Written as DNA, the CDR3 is TGTGCCAGCTCACCTCAGGGGGCCAACAATGAGCAGTCCTTC.

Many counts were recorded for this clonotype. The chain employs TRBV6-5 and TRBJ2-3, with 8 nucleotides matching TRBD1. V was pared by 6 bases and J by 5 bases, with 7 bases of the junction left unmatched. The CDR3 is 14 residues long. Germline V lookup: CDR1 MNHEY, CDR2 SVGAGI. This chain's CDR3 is CASRGGQARDTQYF. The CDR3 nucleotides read TGTGCCAGCAGGGGGGGACAGGCCCGAGATACGCAGTATTTT.

The CDR3 loop is CASSATDHYGYTF. The DNA for the CDR3 is TGTGCCAGCAGTGCGACTGATCACTATGGCTACACCTTC. The rearrangement joins TRBV27 to TRBJ1-2; unclear D gene. Trimming shortened V by 5 bases and J by 3 bases, and 10 bases separated the two germline ends. Germline CDR1 MNHEY, CDR2 SMNVEV (reference sequence). This CDR3 contains 13 residues.

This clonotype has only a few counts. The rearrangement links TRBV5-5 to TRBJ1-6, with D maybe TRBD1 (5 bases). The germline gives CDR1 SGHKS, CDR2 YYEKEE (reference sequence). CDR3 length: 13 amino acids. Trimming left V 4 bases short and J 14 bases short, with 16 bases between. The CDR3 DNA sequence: TGTGCCAGCAGCCAGGAGCAGGGACTGGCCCTCCACTTT. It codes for CASSQEQGLALHF.

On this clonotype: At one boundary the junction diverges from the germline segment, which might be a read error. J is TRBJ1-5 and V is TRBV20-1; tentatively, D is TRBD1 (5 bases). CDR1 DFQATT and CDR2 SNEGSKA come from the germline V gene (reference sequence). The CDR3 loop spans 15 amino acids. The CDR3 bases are TGCAGTGCTCCTTTTTACCGGGACGGCAATCGGCCCCAGCATTTT. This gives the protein CSAPFYRDGNRPQHF.

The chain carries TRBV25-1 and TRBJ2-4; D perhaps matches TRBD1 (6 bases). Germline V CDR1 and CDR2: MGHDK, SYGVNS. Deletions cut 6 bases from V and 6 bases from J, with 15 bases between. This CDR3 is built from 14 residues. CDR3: CASRETGLGNIQYF. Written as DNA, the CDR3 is TGTGCCAGCAGGGAGACAGGCTTGGGAAACATTCAGTACTTC.

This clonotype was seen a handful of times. In DNA, the CDR3 is TGTGCCAGCAGCGTAGATATCTCGACCAGTTGCTATGGCTACACCTTC. Its translation: CASSVDISTSCYGYTF. V is TRBV9 and J is TRBJ1-2; D is undetermined. The germline V gene encodes CDR1 SGDLS and CDR2 YYNGEE. This CDR3 is built from 16 residues. The V end was cut by 0 bases, the J end by 4 bases, with 16 bases between. Full variable domain (rest looked up from reference TRBV9 and TRBJ1-2): DSGVTQTPKHLITATGQRVTLRCSPRSGDLSVYWYQQSLDQGLQFLIQYYNGEERAKGNILERFSAQQFPDLHSELNLSSLELGDSALYFCASSVDISTSCYGYTFGSGTRLTVV.

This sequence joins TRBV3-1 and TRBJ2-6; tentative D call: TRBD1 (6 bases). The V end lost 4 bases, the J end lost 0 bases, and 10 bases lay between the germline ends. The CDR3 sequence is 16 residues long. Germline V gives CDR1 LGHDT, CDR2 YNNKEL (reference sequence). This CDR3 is CASSPDRLSGANVLTF. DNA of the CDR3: TGTGCCAGCAGCCCCGACAGGCTCTCTGGGGCCAACGTCCTGACTTTC. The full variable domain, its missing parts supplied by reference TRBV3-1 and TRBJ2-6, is DTAVSQTPKYLVTQMGNDKSIKCEQNLGHDTMYWYKQDSKKFLKIMFSYNNKELIINETVPNRFSPKSPDKAHLNLHINSLELGDSAVYFCASSPDRLSGANVLTFGAGSRLTVL.

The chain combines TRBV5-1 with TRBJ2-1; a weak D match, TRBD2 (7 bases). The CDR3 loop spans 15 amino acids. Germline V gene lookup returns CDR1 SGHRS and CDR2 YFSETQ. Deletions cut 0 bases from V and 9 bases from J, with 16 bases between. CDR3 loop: CASSLAVGGPGEQFF. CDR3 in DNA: TGCGCCAGCAGCTTGGCGGTGGGGGGGCCGGGTGAGCAGTTCTTC.

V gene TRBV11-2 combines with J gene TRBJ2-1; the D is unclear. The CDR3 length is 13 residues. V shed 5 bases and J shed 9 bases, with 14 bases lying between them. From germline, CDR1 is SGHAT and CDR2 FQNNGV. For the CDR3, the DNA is TGTGCCAGCAGCCCGCGGTTGGGAAGTGAGCAGTTCTTC. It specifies CASSPRLGSEQFF.

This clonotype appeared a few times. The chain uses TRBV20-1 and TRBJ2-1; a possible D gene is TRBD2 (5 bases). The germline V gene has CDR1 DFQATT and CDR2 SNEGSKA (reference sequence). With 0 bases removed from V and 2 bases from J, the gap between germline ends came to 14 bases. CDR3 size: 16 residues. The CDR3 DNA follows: TGCAGTGCTAGAGACTCCCAAAGGACTGCCTACAATGAGCAGTTCTTC. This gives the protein CSARDSQRTAYNEQFF.

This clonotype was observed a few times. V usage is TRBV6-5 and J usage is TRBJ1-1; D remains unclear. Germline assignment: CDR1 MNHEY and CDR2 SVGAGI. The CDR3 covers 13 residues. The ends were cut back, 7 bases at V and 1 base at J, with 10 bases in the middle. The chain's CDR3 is CASNLLRNTEAFF. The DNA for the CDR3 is TGTGCCAGCAACCTACTCAGGAACACTGAAGCTTTCTTT.

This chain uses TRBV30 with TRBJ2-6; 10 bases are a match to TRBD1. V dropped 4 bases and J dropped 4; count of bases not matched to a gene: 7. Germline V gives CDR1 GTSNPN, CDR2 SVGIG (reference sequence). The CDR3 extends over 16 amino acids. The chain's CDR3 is CAWNGQGVRGANVLTF. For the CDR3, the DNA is TGTGCCTGGAACGGACAGGGGGTACGGGGGGCCAACGTCCTGACTTTC.

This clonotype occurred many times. The CDR3 DNA reads TGTGCCAGCGGCGGGTTTAACTATGGCTACACCTTC. This translates into CASGGFNYGYTF. The chain combines TRBV7-2 with TRBJ1-2, with D hard to call. Germline assignment: CDR1 SGHTA and CDR2 FQGNSA. V shed 8 bases and J shed 1 base, with 8 bases lying between them. The CDR3 totals 12 residues. Combining the CDR3 with reference TRBV7-2 and TRBJ1-2 gives the whole variable domain GAGVSQSPSNKVTEKGKDVELRCDPISGHTALYWYRQSLGQGLEFLIYFQGNSAPDKSGLPSDRFSAERTGGSVSTLTIQRTQQEDSAVYLCASGGFNYGYTFGSGTRLTVV.

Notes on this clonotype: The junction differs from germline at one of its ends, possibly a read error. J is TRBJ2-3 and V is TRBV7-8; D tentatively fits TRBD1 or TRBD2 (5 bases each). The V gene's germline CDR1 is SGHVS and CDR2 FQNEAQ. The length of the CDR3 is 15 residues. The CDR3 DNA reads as TGTGCCAGCAGCCCGACGACAGCTAGCACAGATATGCAGTATTTT. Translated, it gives CASSPTTASTDMQYF.

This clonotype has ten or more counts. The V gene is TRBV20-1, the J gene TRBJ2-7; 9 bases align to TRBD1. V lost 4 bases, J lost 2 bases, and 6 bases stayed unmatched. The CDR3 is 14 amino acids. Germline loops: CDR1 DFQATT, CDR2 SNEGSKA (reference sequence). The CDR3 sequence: CSAKATGGPYEQYF. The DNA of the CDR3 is TGCAGTGCTAAGGCTACAGGGGGCCCCTACGAGCAGTACTTC.

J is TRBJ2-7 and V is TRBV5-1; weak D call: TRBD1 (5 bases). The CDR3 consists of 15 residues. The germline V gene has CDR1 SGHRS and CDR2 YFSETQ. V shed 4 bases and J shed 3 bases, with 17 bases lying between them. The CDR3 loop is CASSAGDDSNYEQYF. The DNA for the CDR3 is TGCGCCAGCAGCGCCGGAGACGACAGCAACTACGAGCAGTACTTC. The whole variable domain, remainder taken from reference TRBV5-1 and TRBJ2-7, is KAGVTQTPRYLIKTRGQQVTLSCSPISGHRSVSWYQQTPGQGLQFLFEYFSETQRNKGNFPGRFSGRQFSNSRSEMNVSTLELGDSALYLCASSAGDDSNYEQYFGPGTRLTVT.

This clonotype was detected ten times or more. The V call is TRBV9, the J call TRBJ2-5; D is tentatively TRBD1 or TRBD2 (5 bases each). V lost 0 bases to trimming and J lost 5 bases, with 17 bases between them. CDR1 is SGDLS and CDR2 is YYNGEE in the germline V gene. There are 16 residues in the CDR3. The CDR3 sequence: CASSVGIGGFRETQYF. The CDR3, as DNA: TGTGCCAGCAGCGTAGGTATTGGGGGTTTTAGGGAGACCCAGTACTTC.

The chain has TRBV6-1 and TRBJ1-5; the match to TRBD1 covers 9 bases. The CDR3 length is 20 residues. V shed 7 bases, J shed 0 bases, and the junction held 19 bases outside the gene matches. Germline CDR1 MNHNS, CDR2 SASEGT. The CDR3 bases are TGTGCCAGCATGCGAGAGGGGCGCGGGACAGGGCTTTATAGCAATCAGCCCCAGCATTTT. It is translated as CASMREGRGTGLYSNQPQHF.

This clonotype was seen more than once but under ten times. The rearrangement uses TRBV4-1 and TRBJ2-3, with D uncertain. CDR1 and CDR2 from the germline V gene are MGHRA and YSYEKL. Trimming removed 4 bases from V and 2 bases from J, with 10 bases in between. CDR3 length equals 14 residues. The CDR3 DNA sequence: TGCGCCAGCAGCCCATCCAGAATCACAGATACGCAGTATTTT. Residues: CASSPSRITDTQYF.

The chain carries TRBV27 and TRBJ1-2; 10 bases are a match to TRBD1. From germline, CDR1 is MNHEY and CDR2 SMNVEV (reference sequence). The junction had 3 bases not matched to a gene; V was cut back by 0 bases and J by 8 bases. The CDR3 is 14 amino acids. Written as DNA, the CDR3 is TGTGCCAGCAGTTTATCGGGGACAGGGGAGGGCTACACCTTC. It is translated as CASSLSGTGEGYTF.

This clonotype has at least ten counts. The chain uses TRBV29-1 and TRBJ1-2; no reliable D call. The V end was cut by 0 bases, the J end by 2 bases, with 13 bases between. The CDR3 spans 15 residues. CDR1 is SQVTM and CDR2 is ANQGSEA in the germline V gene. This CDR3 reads CSVEDLEVGNYGYTF. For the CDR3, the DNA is TGCAGCGTTGAAGATCTCGAGGTGGGGAACTATGGCTACACCTTC.

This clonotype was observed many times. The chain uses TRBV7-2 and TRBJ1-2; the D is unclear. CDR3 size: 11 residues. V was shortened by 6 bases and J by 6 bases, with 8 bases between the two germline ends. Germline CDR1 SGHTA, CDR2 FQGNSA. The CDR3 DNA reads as TGTGCCAGCAGTTTCGAGCATGGCTACACCTTC. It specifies CASSFEHGYTF.

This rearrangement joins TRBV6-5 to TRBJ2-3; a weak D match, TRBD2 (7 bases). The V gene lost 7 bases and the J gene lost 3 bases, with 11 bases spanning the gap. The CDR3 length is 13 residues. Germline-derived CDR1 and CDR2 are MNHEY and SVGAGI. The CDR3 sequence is CASTEGGTDTQYF. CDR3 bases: TGTGCCAGCACCGAGGGGGGGACAGATACGCAGTATTTT.

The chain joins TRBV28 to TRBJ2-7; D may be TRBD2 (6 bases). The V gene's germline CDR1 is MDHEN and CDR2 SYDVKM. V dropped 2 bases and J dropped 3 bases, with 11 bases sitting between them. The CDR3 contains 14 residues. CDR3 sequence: CASSLRGNGYEQYF. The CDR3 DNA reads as TGTGCCAGCAGTTTACGGGGGAACGGCTACGAGCAGTACTTC.

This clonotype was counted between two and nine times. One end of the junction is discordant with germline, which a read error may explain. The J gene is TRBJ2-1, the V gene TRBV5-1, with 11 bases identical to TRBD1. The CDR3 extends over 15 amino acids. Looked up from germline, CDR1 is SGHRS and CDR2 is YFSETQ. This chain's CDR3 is CASSPGDRGGNEQFF. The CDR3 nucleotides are TGCGCTAGCAGCCCGGGGGACAGGGGGGGAAATGAGCAGTTCTTC.